The 24 T cell receptor beta chains below were found in one sample sequenced in a study of blood T cell repertoires in COVID-19 (dated by TCRdb to the early 2020s). Library prep was done by the immunoSEQ multiplex PCR assay. TCRdb retrieved this table from immuneACCESS and kept in-frame rearrangements only. Not all clones are present; in checked studies, unresolved V genes account for under half, and no reason is known for the remainder. A total of around 100,000 clones appear in this sample, about 80% of them only once. The leading ten clones occupy around 12% of the sample. The sequencing sample was made of peripheral blood. These receptors originate from a human donor in a cohort sampled during active COVID-19.

The gene calls are TRBV12-3 or TRBV12-4 and TRBJ1-1, with 11 bases aligning to TRBD1. The CDR3 is 13 residues long. V was clipped by 5 bases and J by 12 bases; unmatched bases: 8. CDR3 residues: CASSPRTGGETFF. The DNA of the CDR3 is TGTGCCAGCAGTCCTCGGACAGGGGGCGAAACTTTCTTT.

The CDR3 sequence is CASSSGQTANEKLFF. The CDR3, as DNA: TGCGCCAGCAGCTCCGGACAGACAGCTAATGAAAAACTGTTTTTT. V is TRBV5-1 and J is TRBJ1-4, with a possible D match to TRBD1 (6 bases). V was trimmed by 3 bases and J by 3 bases, leaving 12 bases between them. From germline, CDR1 is SGHRS and CDR2 YFSETQ. CDR3 length: 15 residues. The full variable domain, rest sourced from reference TRBV5-1 and TRBJ1-4, is KAGVTQTPRYLIKTRGQQVTLSCSPISGHRSVSWYQQTPGQGLQFLFEYFSETQRNKGNFPGRFSGRQFSNSRSEMNVSTLELGDSALYLCASSSGQTANEKLFFGSGTQLSVL.

The chain recombines TRBV5-1 with TRBJ1-6; D unclear. The CDR3 sequence is 13 residues long. CDR1 SGHRS and CDR2 YFSETQ come from the germline V gene. V was clipped by 2 bases and J by 7 bases, with 7 bases between them. Here the CDR3 reads CASSFSPNSPLHF. Here the CDR3 DNA reads TGCGCCAGCAGCTTTTCCCCGAATTCACCCCTCCACTTT.

The chain is built from TRBV13 and TRBJ1-6; TRBD1 matches at 12 bases. From germline, CDR1 is PRHDT and CDR2 FYEKMQ (reference sequence). CDR3 length equals 15 residues. Unmatched junction bases numbered 5, after V lost 5 bases and J lost 9 bases. DNA of the CDR3: TGTGCCAGCAGCCCAGGGACAGGGGGCGTTTCACCCCTCCACTTT. This sequence encodes CASSPGTGGVSPLHF.

The chain has TRBV5-1 and TRBJ1-3, with D possibly matching TRBD1 (5 bases). Trimming stripped 5 bases from V and 0 bases from J, with 12 bases between. The CDR3 extends over 15 amino acids. CDR1 and CDR2 (germline): SGHRS, YFSETQ. CDR3 sequence: CASREQVSSGNTIYF. CDR3 bases: TGCGCCAGCAGGGAACAGGTTAGCTCTGGAAACACCATATATTTT.

The V and J genes are TRBV7-6 and TRBJ2-4; 8 positions match TRBD2. V trimming: 1 base; J trimming: 0 bases; junction bases outside the gene matches: 2. The CDR3 totals 16 residues. Germline CDR1 is SGHVS and CDR2 is FNYEAQ. CDR3 coding DNA: TGTGCCAGCAGCTTAGTGGCGGGGGGAGCCAAAAACATTCAGTACTTC. Protein: CASSLVAGGAKNIQYF.

This clone appeared once. The chain carries TRBV2 and TRBJ2-5, with 8 positions matching TRBD2. This CDR3 has 15 amino acids. Germline trimming cut 6 bases from V and 3 bases from J; bases unmatched to any gene: 9. Germline values: CDR1 SNHLY, CDR2 FYNNEI. The DNA for the CDR3 is TGTGCCAGCAGGGGCGGGCGGGGGGCGGAAGAGACCCAGTACTTC. Translated, it gives CASRGGRGAEETQYF.

The rearrangement joins TRBV3-1 (or the pseudogene TRBV3-2) to TRBJ1-4, with 9 positions matching TRBD1. The V and J ends lost 1 base and 7 bases, in that order; junction bases with no gene match: 7. This CDR3 has 16 amino acids. CDR1 and CDR2 (germline): LGHDT, YNNKEL (reference sequence). In DNA, the CDR3 is TGTGCCAGCAGCCAAGCAAGACAGGGGGGCGGTGAAAAACTGTTTTTT. It yields the protein CASSQARQGGGEKLFF.

The CDR3 region has the DNA TGCGCCAGCAGCTTGGCCGGGAGTGTGGATTCACCCCTCCACTTT. Its translation is CASSLAGSVDSPLHF. V is TRBV5-1 and J is TRBJ1-6; no definite D call. The CDR3 contains 15 residues. From germline, CDR1 is SGHRS and CDR2 YFSETQ. Trimming left V 0 bases short and J 8 bases short, with 12 bases between.

This chain links TRBV5-1 with TRBJ2-3; a possible D gene is TRBD1 (5 bases). The CDR3 covers 12 residues. The V end was cut by 1 base, the J end by 6 bases, with 6 bases between. Per the germline V gene, CDR1 is SGHRS and CDR2 is YFSETQ. As DNA, the CDR3 is TGCGCCAGCAGCTTGTCAGGGGATACGCAGTATTTT. Amino acids: CASSLSGDTQYF.

The gene calls are TRBV23-1 and TRBJ1-1; D is possibly TRBD1 (5 bases). TRBV23-1 is known as an ORF, though its function is uncertain. V lost 1 base and J lost 1, with 13 bases in between. This CDR3 has 16 amino acids. The CDR3, as DNA: TGCGCCAGCAGTCAATTCCCCCTAACAGGGAACACTGAAGCTTTCTTT. This codes for CASSQFPLTGNTEAFF.

This clone was recorded once. This chain connects TRBV5-1 to TRBJ2-2; 8 bases match TRBD2. The CDR3 is 14 amino acids. Germline V lookup: CDR1 SGHRS, CDR2 YFSETQ. After removal of 7 bases from V and 5 bases from J, the junction contained 7 bases not matched to a gene. The CDR3 DNA reads as TGCGCCAGCCGCGGGACTAGATGGACCGGGGAGCTGTTTTTT. Its translation: CASRGTRWTGELFF.

There are a few counts of this clone. The rearrangement joins TRBV19 to TRBJ1-2; possible D gene TRBD1, 6 bases. Trimming left V 5 bases short and J 0 bases short, with 19 bases between. CDR1 is LNHDA and CDR2 is SQIVND in the germline V gene (reference sequence). The CDR3 is made up of 17 amino acids. This CDR3 reads CASSSVDSLLANYGYTF. In DNA form, the CDR3 reads TGTGCCAGTAGTTCTGTGGACAGCCTCCTTGCTAACTATGGCTACACCTTC.

The J gene is TRBJ2-2, the V gene TRBV19; tentatively, D is TRBD1 (5 bases). The V end lost 2 bases, the J end lost 6 bases, and 7 bases lay between the germline ends. The CDR3 covers 13 residues. Germline-derived CDR1 and CDR2 are LNHDA and SQIVND (reference sequence). The CDR3 bases are TGTGCCAGTAGTATAAAAGGGGCCGGGGAGCTGTTTTTT. Amino acid sequence: CASSIKGAGELFF.

Only one count was recorded for this clone. The chain is built from TRBV10-2 and TRBJ2-1; TRBD2 matches at 9 bases. Per the germline V gene, CDR1 is WSHSY and CDR2 is SAAADI. V shed 1 base and J 5 bases; nucleotides not matched to a gene: 3. This CDR3 is 15 amino acids long. The CDR3 loop is CASSELAGANNEQFF. CDR3 coding DNA: TGCGCCAGCAGTGAGTTAGCGGGGGCCAACAATGAGCAGTTCTTC.

The chain couples TRBV6-5 to TRBJ2-5, with D maybe TRBD2 (6 bases). V shed 7 bases and J shed 7 bases, with 10 bases lying between them. Germline values: CDR1 MNHEY, CDR2 SVGAGI. The CDR3 covers 11 residues. The CDR3 region is CASTLGGTQYF. The DNA of the CDR3 is TGTGCCAGCACCCTCGGGGGGACCCAGTACTTC.

This clone came up many times. The chain carries TRBV10-1 and TRBJ2-1; D gene uncertain. Germline lookup yields CDR1 WNHNN and CDR2 SYGVQD (reference sequence). This CDR3 comprises 15 residues. The V and J ends lost 2 bases and 2 bases respectively, with 10 bases between them. The CDR3 nucleotides are TGCGCCAGCAGTGAGACGGCGGTGGCCTACAATGAGCAGTTCTTC. Its translation: CASSETAVAYNEQFF.

The V gene is TRBV5-1, the J gene TRBJ2-1; 11 nucleotides line up with TRBD2. The V gene end was trimmed by 4 bases and the J gene end by 6 bases; junction bases not matched to a gene: 3. Germline CDR1 SGHRS, CDR2 YFSETQ. The CDR3 runs to 14 residues. The CDR3 protein is CASSPGTSGNEQFF. CDR3 sequence (DNA): TGCGCCAGCAGCCCCGGGACTAGCGGCAATGAGCAGTTCTTC.

The CDR3, as DNA: TGTGCCAGCAGCACTACAGGGGGGAATGGCAATCAGCCCCAGCATTTT. Protein product: CASSTTGGNGNQPQHF. The genes are TRBV3-1 (or the pseudogene TRBV3-2) and TRBJ1-5, with 8 nucleotides matching TRBD1. V lost 5 bases, J lost 2 bases, and 8 bases stayed unmatched. Germline values: CDR1 LGHDT, CDR2 YNNKEL (reference sequence). The CDR3 sequence is 16 residues long.

V and J are TRBV6-2 or TRBV6-3 and TRBJ1-1; D is perhaps TRBD1 (5 bases). This CDR3 is built from 14 residues. Germline V gives CDR1 MNHEY, CDR2 SVGEGT. Deletions cut 4 bases from V and 4 bases from J, with 13 bases between. CDR3 DNA: TGTGCCAGCAGTTTGGGGGGTCAGGGCACTGAAGCTTTCTTT. Its translation: CASSLGGQGTEAFF.

CDR3 DNA: TGTGCCACAGAAGCGCCTGGCTACAATGAGCAGTTCTTC. Protein product: CATEAPGYNEQFF. V usage is TRBV19 and J usage is TRBJ2-1; D is unclear. Trimming took 10 bases from V and 3 from J, leaving 13 bases between them. The V gene's germline CDR1 is LNHDA and CDR2 SQIVND (reference sequence). This CDR3 has 13 residues.

The chain is built from TRBV5-1 and TRBJ2-5; D possibly corresponds to TRBD2 (6 bases). Trimming took off 4 bases at V and 5 bases at J, with 9 bases between the two ends. The CDR3 is 12 residues long. Germline CDR1 and CDR2: SGHRS and YFSETQ. DNA of the CDR3: TGCGCCAGCAGCCAGGCGGGGGAGACCCAGTACTTC. Translation: CASSQAGETQYF.

The V and J genes are TRBV5-4 and TRBJ2-1, with D possibly being TRBD1 (6 bases). Germline CDR1 is SGHNT and CDR2 is YYREEE (reference sequence). V was cut by 3 bases and J by 0 bases, with 10 bases left in between. The CDR3 sequence is 15 residues long. Written as DNA, the CDR3 is TGTGCCAGCAGCTCTACAGGGACCTCCTACAATGAGCAGTTCTTC. This gives the protein CASSSTGTSYNEQFF.

The gene calls are TRBV6-6 and TRBJ1-1; a weak D match, TRBD1 (5 bases). The V end lost 11 bases, the J end lost 4 bases, and 26 bases lay between the germline ends. Germline values: CDR1 MNHNY, CDR2 SVGAGI (reference sequence). CDR3 length: 16 residues. CDR3 in DNA: TGTGCCGCAACCCCTGCCCAGGGTGGATCGAGCACTGAAGCTTTCTTT. Encoded protein: CAATPAQGGSSTEAFF.